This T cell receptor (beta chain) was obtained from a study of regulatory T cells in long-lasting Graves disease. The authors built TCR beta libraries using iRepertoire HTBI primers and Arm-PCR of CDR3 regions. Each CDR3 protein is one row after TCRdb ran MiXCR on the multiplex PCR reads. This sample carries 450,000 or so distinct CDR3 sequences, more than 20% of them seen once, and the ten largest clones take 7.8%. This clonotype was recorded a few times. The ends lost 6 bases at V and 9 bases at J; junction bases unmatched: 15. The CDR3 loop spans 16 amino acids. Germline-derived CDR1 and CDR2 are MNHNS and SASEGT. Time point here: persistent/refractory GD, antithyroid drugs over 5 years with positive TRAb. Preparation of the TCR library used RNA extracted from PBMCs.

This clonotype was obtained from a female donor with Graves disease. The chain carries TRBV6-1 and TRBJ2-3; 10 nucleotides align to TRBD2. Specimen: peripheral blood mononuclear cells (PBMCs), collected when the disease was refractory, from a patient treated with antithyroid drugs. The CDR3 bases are TGTGCCAGCAGCCCCCTCACTAGCGGGACCTCAGGGACGCAGTATTTT. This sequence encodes CASSPLTSGTSGTQYF.